This TCR beta chain is drawn from a study of blood T cell repertoires in COVID-19. Note on this clone: Within the sample, other DNA sequences also encode this same CDR3.

Germline V gives CDR1 GTSNPN, CDR2 SVGIG (reference sequence). V shed 3 bases and J shed 0 bases, with 6 bases lying between them. The CDR3 consists of 13 residues. Profiled with immunoSEQ multiplex PCR; TCRdb holds only in-frame clones, not every one. This table holds more than 300,000 clones, under 90% found once. V is TRBV30 and J is TRBJ1-3, with no clear D. The sequenced material came from PBMCs or T cells enriched from blood (not recorded which). The origin of this receptor is a woman aged 18-29 years who had recovered from COVID-19. CDR3 sequence (DNA): TGTGCCTGGAGCCGGGACTCTGGAAACACCATATATTTT. This codes for CAWSRDSGNTIYF.